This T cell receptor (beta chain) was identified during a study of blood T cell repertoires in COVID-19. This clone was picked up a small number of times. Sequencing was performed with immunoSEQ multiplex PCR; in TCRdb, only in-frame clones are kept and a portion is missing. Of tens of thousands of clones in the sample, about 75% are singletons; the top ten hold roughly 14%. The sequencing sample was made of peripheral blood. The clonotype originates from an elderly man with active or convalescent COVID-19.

CDR3 in DNA: TGTGCCATCAGTGTAAGTCAGCAAGAGACCCAGTACTTC. Translated, it gives CAISVSQQETQYF. The gene calls are TRBV10-3 and TRBJ2-5; no reliable D call. V was cut by 4 bases and J by 2 bases, with 8 bases left in between. The CDR3 covers 13 residues. CDR1 ENHRY and CDR2 SYGVKD come from the germline V gene.